The rows below give T cell receptor beta chains drawn from one sample of a study of molecular identifiers for immune sequencing clone quantification. TCRdb re-analysed the PCR reads in MiXCR, keeping a single row per CDR3 protein. This sample carries some 40,000 distinct CDR3 sequences, less than 20% of them seen once, and the ten largest clones take under 8.5%. Sequencing was performed on naive CD8+ T cells from blood, with Jurkat cell RNA spiked in. These receptors all come from a human donor in good health. Some libraries in this study had Jurkat cell RNA spiked in. Each CDR3 is given with its conserved first and last residue. D genes are given only for firm matches. Size tells how often a clone was seen (once, few, many) or the class of an expanded clone, and some rows leave it out.

J gene: TRBJ1-1; CDR3 length: 11; V gene: TRBV7-9; D gene: .; clone size: many; CDR3 DNA: TGTGCCAGCAGCCGTTACACTGAAGCTTTCTTT; CDR3 protein: CASSRYTEAFF
J gene: TRBJ2-1; CDR3 length: 17; V gene: TRBV9; D gene: TRBD2; clone size: .; CDR3 DNA: TGTGCCAGCAGTCGCGTTGGGGAGGGCCGGAGTACGCATGAGCAGTTCTTC; CDR3 protein: CASSRVGEGRSTHEQFF
J gene: TRBJ2-2; CDR3 length: 15; V gene: TRBV4-3; D gene: TRBD2; clone size: medium-sized; CDR3 DNA: TGCGCCAGCAGCCACCAGACTAGCGTCACCGGGGAGCTGTTTTTT; CDR3 protein: CASSHQTSVTGELFF
J gene: TRBJ2-7; CDR3 length: 14; V gene: TRBV9; D gene: TRBD2; clone size: .; CDR3 DNA: TGTGCCAGCAGCCCCAGCCGGGACTACTACGAGCAGTACTTC; CDR3 protein: CASSPSRDYYEQYF
J gene: TRBJ2-1; CDR3 length: 15; V gene: TRBV20-1; D gene: TRBD2; clone size: many; CDR3 DNA: TGCAGTGCAAAGCCAGCGGGAGAAGATCATCGTGAGCAGTTCTTC; CDR3 protein: CSAKPAGEDHREQFF
J gene: TRBJ2-7; CDR3 length: 12; V gene: TRBV5-1; D gene: .; clone size: many; CDR3 DNA: TGCGCCAGCAGCTTTGATACCTACGAGCAGTACTTC; CDR3 protein: CASSFDTYEQYF
J gene: TRBJ2-2; CDR3 length: 15; V gene: TRBV7-9; D gene: TRBD2; clone size: .; CDR3 DNA: TGTGCCAGCAGACTGAGCGGGACTAACACCGGGGAGCTGTTTTTT; CDR3 protein: CASRLSGTNTGELFF
J gene: TRBJ2-7; CDR3 length: 17; V gene: TRBV13; D gene: TRBD2; clone size: .; CDR3 DNA: TGTGCCAGCAGCTTAGCACTAGCGGGAGCCCACCTCCACGAGCAGTACTTC; CDR3 protein: CASSLALAGAHLHEQYF
J gene: TRBJ2-7; CDR3 length: 13; V gene: TRBV20-1; D gene: TRBD2; clone size: many; CDR3 DNA: TGCAGTGCTAGAGATGGGACTAACTACGAGCAGTACTTC; CDR3 protein: CSARDGTNYEQYF
J gene: TRBJ1-5; CDR3 length: 17; V gene: TRBV4-1; D gene: .; clone size: many; CDR3 DNA: TGCGCCAGCAGCCAAGTCATGGGTCAGGGATCGAATCAGCCCCAGCATTTT; CDR3 protein: CASSQVMGQGSNQPQHF
J gene: TRBJ2-1; CDR3 length: 14; V gene: TRBV5-1; D gene: .; clone size: many; CDR3 DNA: TGCGCCAGCAGCAACGGGGCCTCCTACAATGAGCAGTTCTTC; CDR3 protein: CASSNGASYNEQFF
J gene: TRBJ2-7; CDR3 length: 14; V gene: TRBV6-2/TRBV6-3; D gene: TRBD1; clone size: many; CDR3 DNA: TGTGCCAGCAGTGGACCCGGGACAGAGTACGAGCAGTACTTC; CDR3 protein: CASSGPGTEYEQYF
J gene: TRBJ2-7; CDR3 length: 16; V gene: TRBV4-3; D gene: .; clone size: many; CDR3 DNA: TGCGCCAGCAGCCAAGATCTGCCGGGATCTAGGTACGAGCAGTACTTC; CDR3 protein: CASSQDLPGSRYEQYF
J gene: TRBJ1-1; CDR3 length: 14; V gene: TRBV6-2/TRBV6-3; D gene: .; clone size: many; CDR3 DNA: TGTGCCAGCAGTTACTCGAATGGGAACACTGAAGCTTTCTTT; CDR3 protein: CASSYSNGNTEAFF
J gene: TRBJ1-2; CDR3 length: 13; V gene: TRBV19; D gene: TRBD1; clone size: few; CDR3 DNA: TGTGCCAGTAGGCAGGGGGCGAACTATGGCTACACCTTC; CDR3 protein: CASRQGANYGYTF
J gene: TRBJ2-7; CDR3 length: 13; V gene: TRBV4-2; D gene: TRBD1; clone size: many; CDR3 DNA: TGTGCCAGCAGCCACACAGGGGGCACCGAGCAGTACTTC; CDR3 protein: CASSHTGGTEQYF
J gene: TRBJ1-2; CDR3 length: 14; V gene: TRBV4-1; D gene: .; clone size: many; CDR3 DNA: TGCGCCAGCAGCCAAGAGGGGGGGAACTATGGCTACACCTTC; CDR3 protein: CASSQEGGNYGYTF
J gene: TRBJ2-3; CDR3 length: 15; V gene: TRBV13; D gene: .; clone size: few; CDR3 DNA: TGTGCCAGCCTGCCGGAGGGCCCGGGGGAAGATACGCAGTATTTT; CDR3 protein: CASLPEGPGEDTQYF
J gene: TRBJ2-1; CDR3 length: 19; V gene: TRBV15; D gene: TRBD2; clone size: few; CDR3 DNA: TGTGCCACCAGCAGAGATAGGGCGGCTAGCGGGACTCCACACAATGAGCAGTTCTTC; CDR3 protein: CATSRDRAASGTPHNEQFF
J gene: TRBJ2-1; CDR3 length: 17; V gene: TRBV5-1; D gene: TRBD2; clone size: many; CDR3 DNA: TGCGCCAGCAGCTTACTGGGACTAGCGGGGAACTACAATGAGCAGTTCTTC; CDR3 protein: CASSLLGLAGNYNEQFF
J gene: TRBJ2-7; CDR3 length: 16; V gene: TRBV28; D gene: .; clone size: many; CDR3 DNA: TGTGCCAGCAGTTTCCCAATGGGGGCAGGGATCTACGAGCAGTACTTC; CDR3 protein: CASSFPMGAGIYEQYF
J gene: TRBJ2-1; CDR3 length: 15; V gene: TRBV28; D gene: .; clone size: many; CDR3 DNA: TGTGCCAGCAGTTTACCCCAAAGCAGGGGAGATGAGCAGTTCTTC; CDR3 protein: CASSLPQSRGDEQFF
J gene: TRBJ2-1; CDR3 length: 16; V gene: TRBV11-2; D gene: .; clone size: many; CDR3 DNA: TGTGCCAGCAGCTTAGAGCTAGCAAATTCCTACAATGAGCAGTTCTTC; CDR3 protein: CASSLELANSYNEQFF
J gene: TRBJ2-5; CDR3 length: 16; V gene: TRBV9; D gene: TRBD1; clone size: many; CDR3 DNA: TGTGCCAGCAGCGCCGGGACAGCACTCCCACAAGAGACCCAGTACTTC; CDR3 protein: CASSAGTALPQETQYF